These 5 T cell receptor beta chains came from one sample sequenced in a study of T cells in Graves' hyperthyroidism and ophthalmopathy. Amplification of TCR beta CDR3 regions used RNA as the template. Researchers ran a first-round RT-PCR on the TCR CDR3 using the HTBI primer set. TCRdb redid the calling of the multiplex PCR reads with MiXCR, one entry per CDR3 protein. The sample lists roughly 530,000 distinct CDR3 sequences; over 15% were seen once. The source material was blood. The receptors derive from a woman younger than 30 with Graves' ophthalmopathy.

This clonotype was picked up a small number of times. The V gene is TRBV6-2 or TRBV6-3, the J gene TRBJ2-6; 8 nucleotides align to TRBD1. The CDR3 consists of 18 residues. The V segment lost 4 bases and the J segment 3 bases; nucleotides outside the gene matches: 11. Per germline, CDR1 MNHEY and CDR2 SVGEGT. Here the CDR3 DNA reads TGTGCCAGCAGTTGGGACGCGCCAGGGGGCTATGGGGCCAACGTCCTGACTTTC. Protein product: CASSWDAPGGYGANVLTF.

This chain links TRBV9 with TRBJ2-7; D might be TRBD2 (5 bases). V lost 4 bases, J lost 5 bases, and 16 bases lay in between. Germline CDR1 and CDR2: SGDLS and YYNGEE. The CDR3 runs 14 residues. DNA of the CDR3: TGTGCCAGCAGCCCACACAGAGGGAAGGACGAGCAGTACTTC. This encodes CASSPHRGKDEQYF.

The chain has TRBV20-1 and TRBJ1-1; a weak D match, TRBD1 (6 bases). The CDR3 runs to 16 residues. Per the germline V gene, CDR1 is DFQATT and CDR2 is SNEGSKA (reference sequence). The CDR3 sequence: CSTIQGRSSMNTEAFF. The CDR3 DNA follows: TGCAGCACTATTCAGGGGCGGTCTTCTATGAACACTGAAGCTTTCTTT.

A few counts support this clonotype. The rearrangement uses TRBV30 and TRBJ1-3; no definite D call. Germline lookup yields CDR1 GTSNPN and CDR2 SVGIG (reference sequence). The CDR3 is 16 residues long. Trimming removed 7 bases at V and 4 bases at J, with 23 bases between. The CDR3 DNA reads as TGTGCCTACAACTCGCACGGGATTTCCCGGGGAAACACCATATATTTT. Its translation is CAYNSHGISRGNTIYF.

This clonotype was seen a handful of times. The chain carries TRBV19 and TRBJ2-7; 7 nucleotides line up with TRBD1. V lost 5 bases to trimming and J lost 4 bases; unmatched junction nucleotides: 5. Germline assignment: CDR1 LNHDA and CDR2 SQIVND (reference sequence). The CDR3 is 13 amino acids. The CDR3, as DNA: TGTGCCAGTAGTCAGGCCAGGGGGTACGAGCAGTACTTC. Translation gives CASSQARGYEQYF.